This paragraph covers one T cell receptor (beta chain) sequence. The sample is drawn from a study of blood T cell repertoires in COVID-19. Only in-frame clones appear in the TCRdb table, and some are missing; sequencing was by immunoSEQ multiplex PCR. Counted here are 200,000 to 250,000 clones, roughly four fifths occurring once; the ten biggest clones make up 4.7%. Sample: peripheral blood. The receptor was derived from a woman in her seventies with acute or convalescent COVID-19.

Here the CDR3 reads CASSTGQGGYGYTF. CDR3 in DNA: TGTGCCAGTAGTACAGGACAGGGAGGTTATGGCTACACCTTC. The rearrangement uses TRBV19 and TRBJ1-2; 8 nucleotides align to TRBD1. There are 14 residues in the CDR3. V was pared by 4 bases and J by 5 bases, with 6 bases of the junction left unmatched. CDR1 is LNHDA and CDR2 is SQIVND in the germline V gene (reference sequence).